These 23 T cell receptor beta chains were sequenced from one sample in a study of OX40 agonist ivuxolimab in advanced cancers. The data were produced by immunoSEQ multiplex PCR, yet TCRdb's version contains in-frame clones alone and is incomplete. The sample contains 150,000 to 180,000 clones, 94% of which appear only once. The material was CD4+ or CD8+ T cells sorted from blood, obtained in a trial of the OX40 agonist ivuxolimab. The receptors originated from an adult with an advanced solid tumor such as melanoma, head and neck, liver or kidney cancer.

The chain links TRBV5-1 to TRBJ2-7; TRBD1 agrees at 9 bases. The CDR3 covers 15 residues. V trimming: 0 bases; J trimming: 4 bases; junction bases outside the gene matches: 5. The V gene's germline CDR1 is SGHRS and CDR2 YFSETQ. As DNA, the CDR3 is TGCGCCAGCAGCTTGGGGACAGGGGCCTTTTACGAGCAGTACTTC. Amino acid sequence: CASSLGTGAFYEQYF.

The DNA for the CDR3 is TGCAGCATAAGGGCAGGGATGTACGAGCAGTACTTC. Translated, it gives CSIRAGMYEQYF. This sequence joins TRBV29-1 and TRBJ2-7; possibly TRBD1 for D (5 bases). Germline V gene sequence: CDR1 SQVTM, CDR2 ANQGSEA. V was trimmed by 8 bases and J by 4 bases, leaving 15 bases between them. The CDR3 consists of 12 residues.

The chain is built from TRBV7-3 and TRBJ1-6; TRBD1 aligns across 8 bases. The CDR3 is made up of 14 amino acids. Per germline, CDR1 SGHTA and CDR2 FQGTGA. V gave up 5 bases and J gave up 4 bases; unmatched junction bases: 1. CDR3 sequence reads: CASSRTGYNSPLHF. The CDR3 DNA is TGTGCCAGCAGCCGGACAGGGTATAATTCACCCCTCCACTTT.

This clone appeared once. This chain links TRBV9 with TRBJ1-6; D remains unclear. V was clipped by 6 bases and J by 8 bases, with 15 bases between them. The germline V gene encodes CDR1 SGDLS and CDR2 YYNGEE. This CDR3 has 14 residues. The CDR3 sequence is CASTRSRDYSPLHF. The DNA for the CDR3 is TGTGCCAGCACCCGGTCCCGAGATTATTCACCCCTCCACTTT.

The chain employs TRBV18 and TRBJ2-7; a weak D match, TRBD1 (5 bases). Trimming took off 5 bases at V and 2 bases at J, with 22 bases between the two ends. Germline CDR1 is KGHSH and CDR2 is LQKENI. The CDR3 spans 17 residues. CDR3 nucleotide sequence: TGTGCCAGCTCATCCAAATTAACAACGACAGAACCCTACGAGCAGTACTTC. Translated, it gives CASSSKLTTTEPYEQYF.

This rearrangement joins TRBV5-4 to TRBJ1-2; D possibly corresponds to TRBD1 (6 bases). This CDR3 has 15 amino acids. Trimming pared 2 bases from V and 6 bases from J, leaving 17 bases between. The germline gives CDR1 SGHNT, CDR2 YYREEE (reference sequence). CDR3 DNA: TGTGCCAGCAGCTTTACAGGGACTCATGGCGATGGCTACACCTTC. It encodes CASSFTGTHGDGYTF.

This sequence joins TRBV7-2 and TRBJ2-3; TRBD2 matches at 13 bases. V shed 5 bases, J shed 1 base, and the junction held 12 bases outside the gene matches. Germline loops: CDR1 SGHTA, CDR2 FQGNSA. The CDR3 runs to 19 residues. CDR3 in DNA: TGTGCCAGCAGCCTACGAACTACTAGCGGGAGGGCTGGCACAGATACGCAGTATTTT. It codes for CASSLRTTSGRAGTDTQYF.

The chain recombines TRBV29-1 with TRBJ2-1; 8 bases fit TRBD1. The length of the CDR3 is 14 residues. Trimming removed 6 bases from V and 2 bases from J; junction bases left unmatched: 6. Germline loops: CDR1 SQVTM, CDR2 ANQGSEA. The CDR3 DNA sequence: TGCAGCGTAAGAGACAGGGGACCCTACAATGAGCAGTTCTTC. This translates into CSVRDRGPYNEQFF.

This chain uses TRBV7-9 with TRBJ2-3, with 14 bases that match TRBD2. Germline V CDR1 and CDR2: SEHNR, FQNEAQ (reference sequence). CDR3 length equals 16 residues. Trimming cost V 7 bases and J 5 bases; bases outside gene matches: 8. This CDR3 is CASTPGLAGGKDTQYF. The CDR3 DNA is TGTGCCAGCACCCCAGGACTAGCGGGAGGCAAAGATACGCAGTATTTT.

The chain carries TRBV9 and TRBJ2-3; D is unclear. The CDR3 contains 13 residues. Germline CDR1 and CDR2: SGDLS and YYNGEE. V dropped 3 bases and J dropped 4 bases, with 9 bases sitting between them. CDR3 coding DNA: TGTGCCAGCAGCGCCCTTCGGGCAGATACGCAGTATTTT. The encoded protein is CASSALRADTQYF.

The chain links TRBV9 to TRBJ1-2; TRBD1 matches 11 bases. The germline CDR1 and CDR2 sequences are SGDLS and YYNGEE. This CDR3 spans 16 amino acids. V was pared by 4 bases and J by 3 bases, with 8 bases of the junction left unmatched. The CDR3 DNA follows: TGTGCCAGCAGCAGAGGACAGGGGGCGTTGGACTATGGCTACACCTTC. The encoded protein is CASSRGQGALDYGYTF.

The gene calls are TRBV4-1 and TRBJ2-3, with unresolved D. V was cut by 4 bases and J by 0 bases, with 2 bases left in between. The CDR3 totals 12 residues. Germline V gives CDR1 MGHRA, CDR2 YSYEKL. The CDR3 sequence is CASSLSTDTQYF. In DNA form, the CDR3 reads TGCGCCAGCAGCCTAAGCACAGATACGCAGTATTTT.

The chain employs TRBV19 and TRBJ2-3; possibly TRBD1 for D (5 bases). Trimming shortened V by 2 bases and J by 1 base, and 10 bases separated the two germline ends. This CDR3 comprises 15 residues. Germline loops: CDR1 LNHDA, CDR2 SQIVND (reference sequence). The CDR3 DNA sequence: TGTGCCAGTAGTATATCCCCGACAGGCACAGATACGCAGTATTTT. Translated, it gives CASSISPTGTDTQYF.

The chain recombines TRBV25-1 with TRBJ1-4, with 8 nucleotides matching TRBD1. The CDR3 spans 15 residues. Germline CDR1 is MGHDK and CDR2 is SYGVNS. Losses at the gene ends were 4 bases for V and 5 bases for J; bases not matched to a gene: 6. DNA of the CDR3: TGTGCCAGCAGTGGGGACAGGCAAATCAATGAAAAACTGTTTTTT. Residues: CASSGDRQINEKLFF.

The chain joins TRBV30 to TRBJ1-5, with D hard to call. This CDR3 is built from 16 residues. The V gene's germline CDR1 is GTSNPN and CDR2 SVGIG (reference sequence). Trimming stripped 0 bases from V and 4 bases from J, with 16 bases between. CDR3 DNA: TGTGCCTGGAGTGTACCTTGGGCGGCCAAAAATCAGCCCCAGCATTTT. Protein sequence: CAWSVPWAAKNQPQHF.

This sequence joins TRBV6-6 and TRBJ2-5; tentative D call: TRBD2 (5 bases). There are 16 residues in the CDR3. The germline V gene encodes CDR1 MNHNY and CDR2 SVGAGI (reference sequence). Trimming removed 5 bases from V and 4 bases from J, with 20 bases in between. The CDR3 spells CASSGDRSGGGETQYF. The CDR3 DNA is TGTGCCAGCAGTGGGGATCGATCCGGAGGAGGAGAGACCCAGTACTTC.

The CDR3 loop reads CASSLAHYNEQFF. The CDR3 DNA reads TGTGCCAGCAGCTTAGCCCACTACAATGAGCAGTTCTTC. The V and J genes are TRBV11-2 and TRBJ2-1; unclear D gene. The CDR3 extends over 13 amino acids. With 1 base removed from V and 3 bases from J, the gap between germline ends came to 4 bases. Germline assignment: CDR1 SGHAT and CDR2 FQNNGV.

This chain connects TRBV5-1 to TRBJ2-7; tentatively, D is TRBD1 (5 bases). Germline CDR1 is SGHRS and CDR2 is YFSETQ. The V end was cut by 4 bases, the J end by 0 bases, with 14 bases between. The CDR3 consists of 15 residues. The CDR3 nucleotides are TGCGCCAGCAGCCCAGACAGTGCTAGCTCCTACGAGCAGTACTTC. Amino acid sequence: CASSPDSASSYEQYF.

The chain couples TRBV14 to TRBJ1-6, with 10 bases that match TRBD1. CDR1 and CDR2 (germline): SGHDN, FVKESK. This CDR3 is 14 amino acids long. V dropped 4 bases and J dropped 9; count of bases not matched to a gene: 3. CDR3 coding DNA: TGTGCCAGCAGCCCCGGGACAGGGGTTTCACCCCTCCACTTT. It encodes CASSPGTGVSPLHF.

A single count supports this clone. V usage is TRBV11-2 and J usage is TRBJ2-5; possibly TRBD1 for D (5 bases). V lost 5 bases and J lost 1, with 11 bases in between. The germline V gene has CDR1 SGHAT and CDR2 FQNNGV. The CDR3 is made up of 14 amino acids. CDR3 sequence: CASSGPGIQETQYF. Here the CDR3 DNA reads TGTGCCAGCAGCGGGCCAGGGATCCAAGAGACCCAGTACTTC.

V and J are TRBV18 and TRBJ1-1; D is ambiguous. The CDR3 has 13 residues. V lost 4 bases to trimming and J lost 0 bases, with 6 bases between them. Germline values: CDR1 KGHSH, CDR2 LQKENI. CDR3 loop: CASSQGLNTEAFF. The CDR3 DNA is TGTGCCAGCTCACAGGGCCTGAACACTGAAGCTTTCTTT.

J is TRBJ1-4 and V is TRBV9; 9 bases are a match to TRBD1. The CDR3 totals 16 residues. J was trimmed by 2 bases and V by 2 bases; bases with no gene match: 4. Germline assignment: CDR1 SGDLS and CDR2 YYNGEE. The DNA for the CDR3 is TGTGCCAGCAGCGTGGGACAGGGTGGGACTAATGAAAAACTGTTTTTT. It yields the protein CASSVGQGGTNEKLFF.

The gene calls are TRBV11-2 and TRBJ1-1, with TRBD1 matching 10 bases. CDR1 is SGHAT and CDR2 is FQNNGV in the germline V gene. V lost 0 bases, J lost 9 bases, and 4 bases stayed unmatched. This CDR3 comprises 14 residues. CDR3 DNA sequence: TGTGCCAGCAGCTTAGAAGGGACAGGGGCTAAAGCTTTCTTT. Amino acids: CASSLEGTGAKAFF.